Following are 9 T cell receptor beta chains from one sample sequenced in a study of metastatic and nonmetastatic thyroid tumors. There were no patients who had received any treatment before thyroid surgery. TCRdb reprocessed the PCR reads using MiXCR. The sample lists under 60,000 clones; approximately 20% were seen once. Sequences were obtained from blood. The receptors shown here come from a male donor with papillary thyroid cancer or a benign thyroid nodule (not recorded which). Some clones in this sample may be carry-over from other donors' samples.

This clone was found many times. The chain carries TRBV6-1 and TRBJ2-2; no firm D call. The CDR3 contains 15 residues. Trimming cost V 1 base and J 1 base, with 7 bases left between them. CDR1 and CDR2 (germline): MNHNS, SASEGT. CDR3 region: CASSEVRQNTGELFF. For the CDR3, the DNA is TGTGCCAGCAGTGAAGTTAGGCAGAACACCGGGGAGCTGTTTTTT.

This clone occurred many times. The V gene is TRBV14, the J gene TRBJ2-6; 7 nucleotides agree with TRBD1. The J segment lost 1 base and the V segment lost 0 bases, leaving 9 bases of the junction unmatched. The germline V gene encodes CDR1 SGHDN and CDR2 FVKESK. CDR3 length: 19 amino acids. The CDR3 protein is CASSQDITGANSGANVLTF. The CDR3 DNA reads as TGTGCCAGCAGCCAAGATATCACAGGGGCCAATTCTGGGGCCAACGTCCTGACTTTC.

The chain joins TRBV5-4 to TRBJ2-2; 12 bases map to TRBD1. Germline V CDR1 and CDR2: SGHNT, YYREEE (reference sequence). Trimming removed 0 bases from V and 3 bases from J; junction bases left unmatched: 9. The CDR3 has 19 residues. The CDR3 coding sequence is TGTGCCAGCAGCTTGGAAGGGACAGGGGGCTATGGGTACACCGGGGAGCTGTTTTTT. This encodes CASSLEGTGGYGYTGELFF.

The rearrangement joins TRBV20-1 to TRBJ1-6; no clear D. The CDR3 loop spans 13 amino acids. Trimming removed 0 bases at V and 8 bases at J, with 8 bases between. Germline loops: CDR1 DFQATT, CDR2 SNEGSKA (reference sequence). CDR3 DNA sequence: TGCAGTGCTAGAGATGCGGGTGATTCACCCCTCCACTTT. Encoded protein: CSARDAGDSPLHF.

This CDR3 is CASSLRGTSGSGNTIYF. The CDR3 nucleotides are TGTGCCAGCAGCTTACGCGGGACATCAGGCTCTGGAAACACCATATATTTT. The V call is TRBV11-1, the J call TRBJ1-3; D perhaps matches TRBD1 (6 bases). The CDR3 sequence is 17 residues long. V was cut by 2 bases and J by 0 bases, with 14 bases left in between. Per germline, CDR1 SGHAT and CDR2 FQDESV (reference sequence).

The chain combines TRBV4-1 with TRBJ2-5; 9 bases line up with TRBD2. V dropped 0 bases and J dropped 5; count of bases not matched to a gene: 4. Germline V gene data show CDR1 as MGHRA and CDR2 as YSYEKL. This CDR3 is built from 15 residues. The CDR3 DNA is TGCGCCAGCAGCCAAGACGGGACTAGCTGGGAGACCCAGTACTTC. The encoded protein is CASSQDGTSWETQYF.

Ten or more counts support this clone. This chain joins TRBV2 and TRBJ1-4; tentative D call: TRBD1 (5 bases). Trimming shortened V by 2 bases and J by 0 bases, and 13 bases separated the two germline ends. Germline assignment: CDR1 SNHLY and CDR2 FYNNEI. The CDR3 has 17 residues. The CDR3 nucleotides are TGTGCCAGCAGTGAAAGGGACCCGTTTACAACTAATGAAAAACTGTTTTTT. It is translated as CASSERDPFTTNEKLFF.

This clone was seen ten or more times. The V and J genes are TRBV7-2 and TRBJ2-5; 7 nucleotides line up with TRBD2. CDR3 size: 16 residues. Trimming took 1 base from V and 2 from J; bases not matched to a gene: 7. Germline V gives CDR1 SGHTA, CDR2 FQGNSA. The CDR3: CASSLVGLAAQETQYF. The DNA for the CDR3 is TGTGCCAGCAGCTTAGTTGGCCTAGCGGCTCAAGAGACCCAGTACTTC.

This clone was detected many times. V usage is TRBV7-9 and J usage is TRBJ1-6, with D unresolved. Looked up from germline, CDR1 is SEHNR and CDR2 is FQNEAQ (reference sequence). This CDR3 region has 13 residues. V was clipped by 0 bases and J by 7 bases, with 4 bases between them. This CDR3 is CASSLAGNSPLHF. The CDR3 nucleotides read TGTGCCAGCAGCTTAGCAGGGAATTCACCCCTCCACTTT. The full variable domain, its missing parts supplied by reference TRBV7-9 and TRBJ1-6, is DTGVSQNPRHKITKRGQNVTFRCDPISEHNRLYWYRQTLGQGPEFLTYFQNEAQLEKSRLLSDRFSAERPKGSFSTLEIQRTEQGDSAMYLCASSLAGNSPLHFGNGTRLTVT.